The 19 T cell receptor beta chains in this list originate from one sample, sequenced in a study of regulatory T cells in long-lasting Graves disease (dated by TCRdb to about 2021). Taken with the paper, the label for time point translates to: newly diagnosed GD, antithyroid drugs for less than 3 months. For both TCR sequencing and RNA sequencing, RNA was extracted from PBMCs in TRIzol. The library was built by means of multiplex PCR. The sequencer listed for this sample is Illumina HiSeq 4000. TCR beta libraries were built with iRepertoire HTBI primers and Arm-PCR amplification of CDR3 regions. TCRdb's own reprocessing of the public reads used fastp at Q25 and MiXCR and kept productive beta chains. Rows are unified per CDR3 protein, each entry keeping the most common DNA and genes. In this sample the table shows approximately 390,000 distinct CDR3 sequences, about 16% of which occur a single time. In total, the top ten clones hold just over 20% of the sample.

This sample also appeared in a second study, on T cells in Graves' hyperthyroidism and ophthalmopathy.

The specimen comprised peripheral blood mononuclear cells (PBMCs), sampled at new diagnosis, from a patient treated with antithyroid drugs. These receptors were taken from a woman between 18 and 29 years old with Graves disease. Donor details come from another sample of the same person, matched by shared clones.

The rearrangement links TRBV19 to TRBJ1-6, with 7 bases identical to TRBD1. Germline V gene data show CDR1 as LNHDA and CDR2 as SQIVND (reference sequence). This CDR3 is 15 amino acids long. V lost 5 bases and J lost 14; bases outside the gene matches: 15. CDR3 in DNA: TGTGCCAGTAGTGCCCCCCTGACAGGGCCCCCGGCCCTCCACTTT. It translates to CASSAPLTGPPALHF.

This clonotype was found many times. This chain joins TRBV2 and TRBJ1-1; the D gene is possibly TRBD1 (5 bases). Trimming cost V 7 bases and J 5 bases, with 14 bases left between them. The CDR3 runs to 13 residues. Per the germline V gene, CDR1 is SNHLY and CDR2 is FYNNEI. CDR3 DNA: TGTGCCAGCAAAACGGGGCTGGGAACTGAAGCTTTCTTT. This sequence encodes CASKTGLGTEAFF.

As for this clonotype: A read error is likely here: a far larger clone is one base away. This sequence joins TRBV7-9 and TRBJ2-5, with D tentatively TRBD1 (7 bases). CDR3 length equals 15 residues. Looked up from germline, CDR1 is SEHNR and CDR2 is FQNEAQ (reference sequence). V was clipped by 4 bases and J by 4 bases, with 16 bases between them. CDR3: CASSSGGLARETQYF. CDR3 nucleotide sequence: TGTGCCAGCAGCTCAGGGGGACTCGCCCGAGAGACCCAGTACTTC.

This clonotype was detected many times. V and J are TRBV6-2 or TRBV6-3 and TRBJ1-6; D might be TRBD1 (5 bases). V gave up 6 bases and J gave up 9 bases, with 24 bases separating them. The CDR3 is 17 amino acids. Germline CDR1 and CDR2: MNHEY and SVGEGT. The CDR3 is CASSPRARPYLGSPLHF. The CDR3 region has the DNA TGTGCCAGCAGCCCCAGGGCCAGGCCATACCTTGGTTCACCCCTCCACTTT.

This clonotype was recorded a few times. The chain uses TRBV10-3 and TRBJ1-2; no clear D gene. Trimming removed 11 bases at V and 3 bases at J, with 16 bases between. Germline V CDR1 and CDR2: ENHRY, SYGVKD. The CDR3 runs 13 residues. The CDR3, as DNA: TGTGCCTCCACCACCCAAGGAGACTATGGCTACACCTTC. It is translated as CASTTQGDYGYTF.

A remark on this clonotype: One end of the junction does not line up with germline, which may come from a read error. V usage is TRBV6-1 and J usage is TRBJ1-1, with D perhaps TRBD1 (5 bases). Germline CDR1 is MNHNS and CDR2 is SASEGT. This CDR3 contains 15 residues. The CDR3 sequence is CASSESKGNGPEAFF. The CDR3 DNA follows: TGCGCCAGCAGTGAGTCAAAGGGGAATGGGCCTGAAGCTTTCTTT.

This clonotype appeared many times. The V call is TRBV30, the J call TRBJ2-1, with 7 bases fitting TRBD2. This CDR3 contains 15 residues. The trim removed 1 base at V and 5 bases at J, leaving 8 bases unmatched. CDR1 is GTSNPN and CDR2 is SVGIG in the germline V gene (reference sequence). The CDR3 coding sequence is TGTGCCTGGAGTGCCTTCACGGGACTACACAATGAGCAGTTCTTC. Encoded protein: CAWSAFTGLHNEQFF.

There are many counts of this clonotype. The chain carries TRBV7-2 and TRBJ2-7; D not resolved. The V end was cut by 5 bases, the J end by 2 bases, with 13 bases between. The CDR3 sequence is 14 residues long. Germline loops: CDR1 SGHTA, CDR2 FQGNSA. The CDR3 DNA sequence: TGTGCCAGCAGCACCGCGGACCTTGCCTACGAGCAGTACTTC. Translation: CASSTADLAYEQYF.

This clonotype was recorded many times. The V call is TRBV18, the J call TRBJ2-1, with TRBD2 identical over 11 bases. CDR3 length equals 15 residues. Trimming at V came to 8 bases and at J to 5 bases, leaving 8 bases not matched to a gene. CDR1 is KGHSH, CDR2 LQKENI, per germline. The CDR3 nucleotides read TGTGCCAGCAGCTTAGGGACTAGCGGTGACAATGAGCAGTTCTTC. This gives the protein CASSLGTSGDNEQFF.

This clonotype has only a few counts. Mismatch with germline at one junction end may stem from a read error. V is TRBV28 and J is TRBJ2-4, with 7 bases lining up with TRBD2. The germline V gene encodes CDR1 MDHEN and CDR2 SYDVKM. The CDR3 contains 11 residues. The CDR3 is CASSLLGRTHF. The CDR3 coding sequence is TGTGCCAGCAGTTTACTCGGGAGGACGCACTTC.

The CDR3 DNA is TGCAGTGCTAGAGAACCCGGGAGGGCGTCCTACAATGAGCAGTTCTTC. Amino acid sequence: CSAREPGRASYNEQFF. The rearrangement uses TRBV20-1 and TRBJ2-1, with 8 nucleotides matching TRBD2. In germline, CDR1 is DFQATT, CDR2 SNEGSKA (reference sequence). V dropped 0 bases and J dropped 1; count of bases not matched to a gene: 5. This CDR3 is built from 16 residues.

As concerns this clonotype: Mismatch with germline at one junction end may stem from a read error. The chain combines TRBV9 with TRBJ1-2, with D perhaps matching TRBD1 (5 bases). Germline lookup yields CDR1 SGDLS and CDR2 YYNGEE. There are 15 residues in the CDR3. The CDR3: CAGSAKWGDNYGYTF. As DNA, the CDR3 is TGTGCCGGCAGCGCCAAATGGGGGGATAACTATGGCTACACCTTC. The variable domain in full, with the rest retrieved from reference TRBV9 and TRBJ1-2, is DSGVTQTPKHLITATGQRVTLRCSPRSGDLSVYWYQQSLDQGLQFLIQYYNGEERAKGNILERFSAQQFPDLHSELNLSSLELGDSALYFCAGSAKWGDNYGYTFGSGTRLTVV.

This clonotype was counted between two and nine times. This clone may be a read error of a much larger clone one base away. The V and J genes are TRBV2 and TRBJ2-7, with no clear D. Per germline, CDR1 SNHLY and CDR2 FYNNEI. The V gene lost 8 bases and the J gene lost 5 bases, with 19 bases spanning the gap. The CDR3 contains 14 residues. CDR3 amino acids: CASGVTRFSDEQYF. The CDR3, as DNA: TGTGCCAGCGGTGTAACGCGCTTTTCCGACGAGCAGTACTTC.

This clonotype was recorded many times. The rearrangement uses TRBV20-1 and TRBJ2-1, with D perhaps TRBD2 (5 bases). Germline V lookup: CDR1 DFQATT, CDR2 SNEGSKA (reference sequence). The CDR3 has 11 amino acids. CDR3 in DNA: TGCAGAGCCGGGGTTGTCCATGAGCAGTTCTTC. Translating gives CRAGVVHEQFF.

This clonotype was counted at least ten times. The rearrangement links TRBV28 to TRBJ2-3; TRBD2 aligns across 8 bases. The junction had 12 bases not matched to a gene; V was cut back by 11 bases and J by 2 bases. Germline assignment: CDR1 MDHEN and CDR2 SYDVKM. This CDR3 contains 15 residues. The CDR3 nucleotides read TGTGCCTCCCAGGCGGGGGGTAGGCACACAGATACGCAGTATTTT. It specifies CASQAGGRHTDTQYF.

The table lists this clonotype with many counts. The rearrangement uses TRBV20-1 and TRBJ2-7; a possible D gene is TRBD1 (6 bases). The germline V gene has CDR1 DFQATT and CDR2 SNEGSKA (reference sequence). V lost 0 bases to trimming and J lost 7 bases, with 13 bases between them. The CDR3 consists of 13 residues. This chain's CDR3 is CSARDPGAWEQYF. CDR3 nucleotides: TGCAGTGCTAGAGATCCAGGGGCTTGGGAGCAGTACTTC.

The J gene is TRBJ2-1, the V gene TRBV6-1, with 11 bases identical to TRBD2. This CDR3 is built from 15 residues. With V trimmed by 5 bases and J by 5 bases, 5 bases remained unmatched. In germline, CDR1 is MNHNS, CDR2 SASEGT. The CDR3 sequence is CASSPGLADDNEQFF. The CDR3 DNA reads TGTGCCAGCAGTCCGGGACTAGCGGACGACAATGAGCAGTTCTTC.

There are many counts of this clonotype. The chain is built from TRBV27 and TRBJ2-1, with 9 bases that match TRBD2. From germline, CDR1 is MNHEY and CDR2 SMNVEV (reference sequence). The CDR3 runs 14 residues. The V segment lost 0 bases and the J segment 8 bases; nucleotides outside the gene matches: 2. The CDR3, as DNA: TGTGCCAGCAGTTTATCGACTAGCGGTTATGAGCAGTTCTTC. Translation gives CASSLSTSGYEQFF.

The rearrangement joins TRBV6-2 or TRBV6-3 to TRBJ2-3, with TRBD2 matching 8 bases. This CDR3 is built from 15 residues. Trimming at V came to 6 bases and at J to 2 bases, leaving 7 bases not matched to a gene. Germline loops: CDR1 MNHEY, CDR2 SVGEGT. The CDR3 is CASSGGGGATDTQYF. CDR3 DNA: TGTGCCAGCAGCGGGGGGGGTGGGGCCACAGATACGCAGTATTTT.